Here is one TCR beta chain with its context. From germline, CDR1 is MNHEY and CDR2 SVGAGI. Losses at the gene ends were 4 bases for V and 5 bases for J; bases not matched to a gene: 5. The CDR3 is made up of 14 amino acids. These data are taken from a study of technical replicates of blood from several donors. Sequencing was performed with immunoSEQ multiplex PCR; in TCRdb, only in-frame clones are kept and a portion is missing. The repertoire holds roughly 80,000 clones, with about 96% as singletons. V is TRBV6-5 and J is TRBJ2-1; 7 bases fit TRBD1. Input material: T cells isolated from PBMCs. The receptor was derived from a human donor in good health. CDR3 in DNA: TGTGCCAGCAGTTCCGGGACAGAGAACAATGAGCAGTTCTTC. Translated: CASSSGTENNEQFF.